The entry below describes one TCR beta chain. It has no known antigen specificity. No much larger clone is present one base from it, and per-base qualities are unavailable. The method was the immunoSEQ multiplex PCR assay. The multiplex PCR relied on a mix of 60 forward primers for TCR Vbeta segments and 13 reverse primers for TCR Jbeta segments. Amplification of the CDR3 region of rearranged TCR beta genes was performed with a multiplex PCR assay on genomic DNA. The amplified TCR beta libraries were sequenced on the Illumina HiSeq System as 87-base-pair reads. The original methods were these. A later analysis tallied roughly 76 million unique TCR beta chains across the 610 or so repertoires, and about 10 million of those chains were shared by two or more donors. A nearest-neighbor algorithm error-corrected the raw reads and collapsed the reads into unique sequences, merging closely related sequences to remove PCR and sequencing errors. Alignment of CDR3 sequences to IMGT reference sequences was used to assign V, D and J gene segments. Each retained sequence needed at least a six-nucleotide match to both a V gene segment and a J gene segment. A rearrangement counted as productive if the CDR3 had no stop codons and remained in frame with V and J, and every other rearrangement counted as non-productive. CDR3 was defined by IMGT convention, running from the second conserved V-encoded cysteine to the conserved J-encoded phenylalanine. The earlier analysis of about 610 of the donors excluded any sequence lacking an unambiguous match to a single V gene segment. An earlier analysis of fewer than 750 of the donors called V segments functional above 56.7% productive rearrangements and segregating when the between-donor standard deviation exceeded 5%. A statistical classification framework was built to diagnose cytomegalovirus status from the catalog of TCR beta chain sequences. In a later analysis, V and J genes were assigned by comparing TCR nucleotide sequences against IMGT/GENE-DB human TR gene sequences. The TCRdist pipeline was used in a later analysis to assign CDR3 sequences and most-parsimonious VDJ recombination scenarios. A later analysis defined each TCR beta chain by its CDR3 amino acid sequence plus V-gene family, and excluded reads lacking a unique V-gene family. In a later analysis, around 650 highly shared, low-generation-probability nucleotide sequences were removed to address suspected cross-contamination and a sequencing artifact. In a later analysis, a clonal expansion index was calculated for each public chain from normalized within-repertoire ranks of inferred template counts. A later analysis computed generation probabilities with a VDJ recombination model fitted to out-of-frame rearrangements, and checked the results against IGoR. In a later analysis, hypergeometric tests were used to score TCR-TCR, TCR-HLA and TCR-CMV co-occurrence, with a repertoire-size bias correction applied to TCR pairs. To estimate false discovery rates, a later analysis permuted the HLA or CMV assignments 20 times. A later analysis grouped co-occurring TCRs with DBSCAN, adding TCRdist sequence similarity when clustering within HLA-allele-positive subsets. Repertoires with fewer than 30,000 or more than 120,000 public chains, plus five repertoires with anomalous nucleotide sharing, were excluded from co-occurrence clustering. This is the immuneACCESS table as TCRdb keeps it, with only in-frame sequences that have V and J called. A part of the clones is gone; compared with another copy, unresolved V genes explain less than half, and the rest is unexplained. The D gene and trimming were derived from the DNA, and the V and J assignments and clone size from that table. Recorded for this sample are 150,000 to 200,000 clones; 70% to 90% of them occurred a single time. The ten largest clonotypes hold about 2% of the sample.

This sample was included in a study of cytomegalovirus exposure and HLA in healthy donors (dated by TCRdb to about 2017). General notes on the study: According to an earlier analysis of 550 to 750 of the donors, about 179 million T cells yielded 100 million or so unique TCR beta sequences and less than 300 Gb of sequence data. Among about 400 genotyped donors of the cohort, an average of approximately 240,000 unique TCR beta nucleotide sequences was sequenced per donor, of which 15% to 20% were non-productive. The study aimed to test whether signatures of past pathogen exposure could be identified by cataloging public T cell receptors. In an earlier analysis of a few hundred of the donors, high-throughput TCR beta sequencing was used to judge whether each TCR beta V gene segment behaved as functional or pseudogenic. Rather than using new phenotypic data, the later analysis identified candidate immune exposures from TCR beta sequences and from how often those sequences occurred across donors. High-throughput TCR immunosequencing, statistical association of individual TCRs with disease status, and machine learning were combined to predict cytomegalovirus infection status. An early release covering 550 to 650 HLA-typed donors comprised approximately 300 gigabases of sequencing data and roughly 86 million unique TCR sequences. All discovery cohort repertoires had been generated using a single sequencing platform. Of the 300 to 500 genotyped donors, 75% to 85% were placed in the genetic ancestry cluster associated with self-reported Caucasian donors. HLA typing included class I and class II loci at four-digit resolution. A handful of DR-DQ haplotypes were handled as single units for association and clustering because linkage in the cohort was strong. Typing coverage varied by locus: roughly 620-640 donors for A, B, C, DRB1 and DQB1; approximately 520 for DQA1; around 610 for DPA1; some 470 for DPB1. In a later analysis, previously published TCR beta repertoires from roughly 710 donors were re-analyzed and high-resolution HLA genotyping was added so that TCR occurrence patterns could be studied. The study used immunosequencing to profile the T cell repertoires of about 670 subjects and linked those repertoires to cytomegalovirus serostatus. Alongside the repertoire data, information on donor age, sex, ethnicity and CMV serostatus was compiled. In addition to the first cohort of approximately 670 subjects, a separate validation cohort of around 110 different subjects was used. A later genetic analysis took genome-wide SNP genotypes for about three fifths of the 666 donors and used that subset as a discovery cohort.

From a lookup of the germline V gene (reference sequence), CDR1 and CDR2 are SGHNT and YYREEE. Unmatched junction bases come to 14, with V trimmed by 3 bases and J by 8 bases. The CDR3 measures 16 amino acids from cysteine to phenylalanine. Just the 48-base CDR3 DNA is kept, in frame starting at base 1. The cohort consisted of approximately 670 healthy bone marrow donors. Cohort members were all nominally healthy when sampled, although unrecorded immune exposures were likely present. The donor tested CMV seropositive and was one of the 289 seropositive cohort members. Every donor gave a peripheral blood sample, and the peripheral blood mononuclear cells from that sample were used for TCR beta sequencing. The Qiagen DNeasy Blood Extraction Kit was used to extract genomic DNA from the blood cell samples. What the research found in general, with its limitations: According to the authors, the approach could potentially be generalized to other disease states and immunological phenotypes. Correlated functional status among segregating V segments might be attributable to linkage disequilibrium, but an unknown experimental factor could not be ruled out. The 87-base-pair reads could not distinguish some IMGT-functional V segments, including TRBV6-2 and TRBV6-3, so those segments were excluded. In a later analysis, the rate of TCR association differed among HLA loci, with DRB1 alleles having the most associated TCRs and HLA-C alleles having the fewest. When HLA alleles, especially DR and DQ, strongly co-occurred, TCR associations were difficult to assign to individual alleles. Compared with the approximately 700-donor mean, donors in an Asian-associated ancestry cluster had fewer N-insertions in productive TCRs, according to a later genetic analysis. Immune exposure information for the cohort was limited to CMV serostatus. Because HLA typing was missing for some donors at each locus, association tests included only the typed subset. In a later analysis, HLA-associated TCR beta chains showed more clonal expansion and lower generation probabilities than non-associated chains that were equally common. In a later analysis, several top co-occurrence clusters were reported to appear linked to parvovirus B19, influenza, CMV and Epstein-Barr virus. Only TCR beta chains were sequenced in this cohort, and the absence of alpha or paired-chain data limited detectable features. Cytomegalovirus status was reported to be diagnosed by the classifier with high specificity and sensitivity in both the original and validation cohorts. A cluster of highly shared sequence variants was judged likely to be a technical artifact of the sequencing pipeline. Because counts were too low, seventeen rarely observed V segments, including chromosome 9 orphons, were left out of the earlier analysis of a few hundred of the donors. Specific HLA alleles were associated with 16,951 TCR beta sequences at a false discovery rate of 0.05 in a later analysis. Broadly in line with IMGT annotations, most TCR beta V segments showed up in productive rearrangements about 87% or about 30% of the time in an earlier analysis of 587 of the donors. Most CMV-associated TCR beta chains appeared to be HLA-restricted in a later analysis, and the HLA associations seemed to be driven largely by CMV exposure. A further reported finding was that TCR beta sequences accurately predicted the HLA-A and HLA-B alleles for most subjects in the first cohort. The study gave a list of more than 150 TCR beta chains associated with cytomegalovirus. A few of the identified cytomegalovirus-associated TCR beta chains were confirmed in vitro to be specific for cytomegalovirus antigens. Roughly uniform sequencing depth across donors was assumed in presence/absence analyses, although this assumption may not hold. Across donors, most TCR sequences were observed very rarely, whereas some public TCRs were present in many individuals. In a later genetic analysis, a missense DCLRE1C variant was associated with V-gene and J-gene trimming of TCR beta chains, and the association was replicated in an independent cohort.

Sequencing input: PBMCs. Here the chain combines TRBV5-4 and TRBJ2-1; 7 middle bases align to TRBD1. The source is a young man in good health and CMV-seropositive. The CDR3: CASSSWTGGYLDEQFF. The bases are TGTGCCAGCAGCTCCTGGACAGGAGGCTACTTGGATGAGCAGTTCTTC.